Listed below are T cell receptor beta chains from one sample, sequenced in a study of blood T cell repertoires in COVID-19. Clones were read by immunoSEQ multiplex PCR, and TCRdb kept only the in-frame ones, dropping some. The sample shows around 56,000 clones, approximately 92% of them seen only once. Sequencing used peripheral blood. These receptors originate from a man older than 75 with acute or convalescent COVID-19. CDR3s include the opening cysteine and the closing phenylalanine or tryptophan. Fields, in order: J gene, clone size, D gene, V gene, CDR3 DNA, CDR3 protein. A D gene is named only where the DNA matches it firmly. Not every row has a clone size; where given, it reads once, few, many or a size class.

J gene: TRBJ1-3; clone size: -; D gene: TRBD1; V gene: TRBV3-1/TRBV3-2; CDR3 DNA: TGTGCCAGCAGCCTGGGACAGATGATCTCTGGAAACACCATATATTTT; CDR3 protein: CASSLGQMISGNTIYF
J gene: TRBJ2-7; clone size: -; D gene: -; V gene: TRBV5-1; CDR3 DNA: TGCGCCAGCAGCTTGGTTTTGGACAGCTACGAGCAGTACTTC; CDR3 protein: CASSLVLDSYEQYF
J gene: TRBJ2-7; clone size: once; D gene: -; V gene: TRBV7-2; CDR3 DNA: TGTGCCAGCAGCTCCGACTCGAAATCCTACGAGCAGTACTTC; CDR3 protein: CASSSDSKSYEQYF
J gene: TRBJ2-7; clone size: -; D gene: TRBD1; V gene: TRBV30; CDR3 DNA: TGTGCCTGGAGTTCCGGACAGGCACGCGAGCAGTACTTC; CDR3 protein: CAWSSGQAREQYF
J gene: TRBJ2-5; clone size: -; D gene: -; V gene: TRBV20-1; CDR3 DNA: TGCAGCGTCCCGCGGCAAGAGACCCAGTACTTC; CDR3 protein: CSVPRQETQYF
J gene: TRBJ1-1; clone size: -; D gene: -; V gene: TRBV7-8; CDR3 DNA: TGTGCCAGCAGCTTTCAGGCCCCAATGAACACTGAAGCTTTCTTT; CDR3 protein: CASSFQAPMNTEAFF
J gene: TRBJ1-5; clone size: -; D gene: TRBD1; V gene: TRBV19; CDR3 DNA: TGTGCCAGTAGTATCACCGGACAGGGAGGGCAGCCCCAGCATTTT; CDR3 protein: CASSITGQGGQPQHF
J gene: TRBJ1-2; clone size: -; D gene: -; V gene: TRBV5-1; CDR3 DNA: TGCGCCAGCAGCTCCCAGGGGCCGGACTATGGCTACACCTTC; CDR3 protein: CASSSQGPDYGYTF
J gene: TRBJ2-5; clone size: -; D gene: -; V gene: TRBV11-3; CDR3 DNA: TGTGCCAGCAGCCTAAACCACCAAGAGACCCAGTACTTC; CDR3 protein: CASSLNHQETQYF
J gene: TRBJ2-3; clone size: -; D gene: TRBD2; V gene: TRBV10-3; CDR3 DNA: TGTGCCATCAGCGACCTAGCGGGGAGCACAGATACGCAGTATTTT; CDR3 protein: CAISDLAGSTDTQYF
J gene: TRBJ2-3; clone size: -; D gene: TRBD1; V gene: TRBV19; CDR3 DNA: TGTGCCAGTGGACTGACAGGGACAAATACGCAGTATTTT; CDR3 protein: CASGLTGTNTQYF
J gene: TRBJ1-6; clone size: -; D gene: -; V gene: TRBV6-6; CDR3 DNA: TGTGCCAGCAGTTTTCCCGGGGGTGATTCACCCCTCCACTTT; CDR3 protein: CASSFPGGDSPLHF
J gene: TRBJ1-4; clone size: -; D gene: TRBD1; V gene: TRBV28; CDR3 DNA: TGTGCCAGCAGTTCACCAGGGGGCGAAAAACTGTTTTTT; CDR3 protein: CASSSPGGEKLFF
J gene: TRBJ2-7; clone size: -; D gene: -; V gene: TRBV21-1; CDR3 DNA: TGTGCCAGCAGCGCCCGGGAGTCCGGGACCGTCTCCTACGAGCAGTACTTC; CDR3 protein: CASSARESGTVSYEQYF
J gene: TRBJ2-3; clone size: -; D gene: TRBD1; V gene: TRBV5-1; CDR3 DNA: TGCGCCAGCAGCTGGTCAGGGGGCAGTAACACAGATACGCAGTATTTT; CDR3 protein: CASSWSGGSNTDTQYF
J gene: TRBJ2-7; clone size: -; D gene: TRBD1; V gene: TRBV6-2/TRBV6-3; CDR3 DNA: TGTGCCAGCAGTTGGACGAGGGGGCCCTACGAGCAGTACTTC; CDR3 protein: CASSWTRGPYEQYF
J gene: TRBJ2-1; clone size: few; D gene: TRBD2; V gene: TRBV5-1; CDR3 DNA: TGCGCCAGCTCTCTCTACGCGGGGGCCTACAATGAGCAGTTCTTC; CDR3 protein: CASSLYAGAYNEQFF
J gene: TRBJ2-7; clone size: -; D gene: -; V gene: TRBV6-5; CDR3 DNA: TGTGCCAGCAGTCCCGGGTTGTTGTCCTACGAGCAGTACTTC; CDR3 protein: CASSPGLLSYEQYF
J gene: TRBJ2-7; clone size: -; D gene: TRBD1; V gene: TRBV6-5; CDR3 DNA: TGTGCCAGCATTCCCGAGGTGGGACAGGGTAGAGTGCAGTACTTC; CDR3 protein: CASIPEVGQGRVQYF
J gene: TRBJ2-1; clone size: -; D gene: -; V gene: TRBV7-8; CDR3 DNA: TGTGCCAGCAGCTTCGCCGGATCCAGGGGCAGCGAGCAGTTCTTC; CDR3 protein: CASSFAGSRGSEQFF
J gene: TRBJ1-6; clone size: -; D gene: -; V gene: TRBV12-3/TRBV12-4; CDR3 DNA: TGTGCCAGCAGTTTTCGGTCTGATCTACCCCTCCACTTT; CDR3 protein: CASSFRSDLPLHF
J gene: TRBJ2-2; clone size: -; D gene: TRBD1; V gene: TRBV4-1; CDR3 DNA: TGCGCCAGCAGCCTCAAAGGGGGACAGGGAGGTGGCGGGGAGCTGTTTTTT; CDR3 protein: CASSLKGGQGGGGELFF
J gene: TRBJ2-7; clone size: once; D gene: -; V gene: TRBV29-1; CDR3 DNA: TGCAGCGGTGGGCAGGGGGGTGGCTACGAGCAGTACTTC; CDR3 protein: CSGGQGGGYEQYF
J gene: TRBJ1-1; clone size: few; D gene: TRBD1; V gene: TRBV18; CDR3 DNA: TGTGCCAGCTCACCCACCGGGACAGGACCGAACACTGAAGCTTTCTTT; CDR3 protein: CASSPTGTGPNTEAFF
J gene: TRBJ2-1; clone size: -; D gene: -; V gene: TRBV3-1/TRBV3-2; CDR3 DNA: TGTGCCAGCAGCCTACGGACTAACAATGAGCAGTTCTTC; CDR3 protein: CASSLRTNNEQFF
J gene: TRBJ2-3; clone size: -; D gene: TRBD2; V gene: TRBV7-9; CDR3 DNA: TGTGCCAGCAGCTTGGGCGGGGAGGGGATAACAGATACGCAGTATTTT; CDR3 protein: CASSLGGEGITDTQYF
J gene: TRBJ2-3; clone size: -; D gene: TRBD1; V gene: TRBV18; CDR3 DNA: TGTGCCAGCTCACGGGGACAGGGCTCAGATACGCAGTATTTT; CDR3 protein: CASSRGQGSDTQYF
J gene: TRBJ1-2; clone size: once; D gene: TRBD1; V gene: TRBV5-6; CDR3 DNA: TGTGCCAGCAGCTTCGGACAGGTCTTAGGCTACACCTTC; CDR3 protein: CASSFGQVLGYTF
J gene: TRBJ1-1; clone size: -; D gene: TRBD1; V gene: TRBV2; CDR3 DNA: TGTGCCAGCAGGAAGGGACAGGGATACACTGAAGCTTTCTTT; CDR3 protein: CASRKGQGYTEAFF
J gene: TRBJ1-1; clone size: -; D gene: -; V gene: TRBV9; CDR3 DNA: TGTGCCAGCAGTCAACATGGCGGGGAGGACGCTTTCTTT; CDR3 protein: CASSQHGGEDAFF
J gene: TRBJ1-2; clone size: -; D gene: -; V gene: TRBV28; CDR3 DNA: TGTGCCAGCAGTTTGAGGAACTATGGCTACACCTTC; CDR3 protein: CASSLRNYGYTF
J gene: TRBJ1-2; clone size: once; D gene: -; V gene: TRBV6-5; CDR3 DNA: TGTGCCAGCAGTCAAACTTGGGAGGCAAACTATGGCTACACCTTC; CDR3 protein: CASSQTWEANYGYTF
J gene: TRBJ2-7; clone size: -; D gene: TRBD1; V gene: TRBV4-1; CDR3 DNA: TGCGCCAGCAGCCAAGATGACGGGACAGGTGACTCCTACGAGCAGTACTTC; CDR3 protein: CASSQDDGTGDSYEQYF
J gene: TRBJ2-3; clone size: -; D gene: TRBD2; V gene: TRBV25-1; CDR3 DNA: TGTGCCAGCAGTAACCCGGGGGGGAGTGATACGCAGTATTTT; CDR3 protein: CASSNPGGSDTQYF
J gene: TRBJ1-3; clone size: -; D gene: TRBD1; V gene: TRBV20-1; CDR3 DNA: TGCAGTGCTAGTCGGGACAGCTCTGGAAACACCATATATTTT; CDR3 protein: CSASRDSSGNTIYF
J gene: TRBJ2-6; clone size: -; D gene: -; V gene: TRBV29-1; CDR3 DNA: TGCAGCGTAGGACAGGGCGGGAGTGGGGCCAACGTCCTGACTTTC; CDR3 protein: CSVGQGGSGANVLTF
J gene: TRBJ1-4; clone size: -; D gene: -; V gene: TRBV6-5; CDR3 DNA: TGTGCCAGCACCAGGGCAGGGGCAACTAATGAAAAACTGTTTTTT; CDR3 protein: CASTRAGATNEKLFF
J gene: TRBJ2-7; clone size: -; D gene: -; V gene: TRBV30; CDR3 DNA: TGTGCCTGCCACCCCCATGCGGCCTACGAGCAGTACTTC; CDR3 protein: CACHPHAAYEQYF
J gene: TRBJ2-1; clone size: -; D gene: TRBD1; V gene: TRBV10-3; CDR3 DNA: TGTGCCATCAGCCCGGGACAGCCTAATGAGCAGTTCTTC; CDR3 protein: CAISPGQPNEQFF
J gene: TRBJ2-5; clone size: -; D gene: -; V gene: TRBV6-6; CDR3 DNA: TGTGCCAGCAGTTACGGGAGGCAGGCTCAAGAGACCCAGTACTTC; CDR3 protein: CASSYGRQAQETQYF
J gene: TRBJ1-5; clone size: -; D gene: -; V gene: TRBV11-2; CDR3 DNA: TGTGCCAGCAGCCAAGGGGGGGTCCGGAGCAATCAGCCCCAGCATTTT; CDR3 protein: CASSQGGVRSNQPQHF
J gene: TRBJ2-2; clone size: -; D gene: -; V gene: TRBV6-5; CDR3 DNA: TGTGCCAGCAGAGCAGGGGAGGGGTACACCGGGGAGCTGTTTTTT; CDR3 protein: CASRAGEGYTGELFF
J gene: TRBJ1-5; clone size: -; D gene: -; V gene: TRBV7-8; CDR3 DNA: TGTGCCAGCAGCCCGGCGGATAATCAGCCCCAGCATTTT; CDR3 protein: CASSPADNQPQHF
J gene: TRBJ2-2; clone size: -; D gene: -; V gene: TRBV7-7; CDR3 DNA: TGTGCTAGCAGCCGGGGGTCGGCAAACACCGGGGAGCTGTTTTTT; CDR3 protein: CASSRGSANTGELFF
J gene: TRBJ2-5; clone size: -; D gene: -; V gene: TRBV28; CDR3 DNA: TGTGCCAGTTGTGCAGGGAAATGGGGAGAGACCCAGTACTTC; CDR3 protein: CASCAGKWGETQYF
J gene: TRBJ2-3; clone size: -; D gene: -; V gene: TRBV7-6; CDR3 DNA: TGTGCCAGCAGCTTAGCGGGGGGGCCGACAGATACGCAGTATTTT; CDR3 protein: CASSLAGGPTDTQYF
J gene: TRBJ2-3; clone size: -; D gene: TRBD1; V gene: TRBV5-1; CDR3 DNA: TGCGCCAGCAGCCAAAACGCAGGGGGCGTCGGTGATACGCAGTATTTT; CDR3 protein: CASSQNAGGVGDTQYF
J gene: TRBJ2-7; clone size: -; D gene: TRBD1; V gene: TRBV28; CDR3 DNA: TGTGCCAGCAGTCCGATAGTTGGGGGACAGGGTACCTACGAGCAGTACTTC; CDR3 protein: CASSPIVGGQGTYEQYF
J gene: TRBJ2-7; clone size: -; D gene: -; V gene: TRBV4-1; CDR3 DNA: TGCGCCAGCAGCCAAGAGCGCAGGGGCTACGAGCAGTACTTC; CDR3 protein: CASSQERRGYEQYF
J gene: TRBJ2-2; clone size: -; D gene: TRBD1; V gene: TRBV2; CDR3 DNA: TGTGCCAGCCGGGACAGTGCGAACACCGGGGAGCTGTTTTTT; CDR3 protein: CASRDSANTGELFF
J gene: TRBJ2-2; clone size: -; D gene: TRBD1; V gene: TRBV4-2; CDR3 DNA: TGTGCCAGCAGCCAAGGACAGGGGATGGGGACCGGGGAGCTGTTTTTT; CDR3 protein: CASSQGQGMGTGELFF
J gene: TRBJ2-2; clone size: few; D gene: -; V gene: TRBV6-2/TRBV6-3; CDR3 DNA: TGTGCCAGCAGTTACTCGACGGGGAAATACACCGGGGAGCTGTTTTTT; CDR3 protein: CASSYSTGKYTGELFF
J gene: TRBJ1-6; clone size: few; D gene: TRBD1; V gene: TRBV6-1; CDR3 DNA: TGTGCCAGCAGTGAAGTGGGGACAGGGGTCGTCCCGGCAACCGACGGGCCCCTCCACTTT; CDR3 protein: CASSEVGTGVVPATDGPLHF
J gene: TRBJ1-2; clone size: -; D gene: -; V gene: TRBV19; CDR3 DNA: TGTGCCAGTAACACACAGCAATCTACTAACTATGGCTACACCTTC; CDR3 protein: CASNTQQSTNYGYTF